This is a list of T cell receptor beta chains from one sample in a study of blood T cells in healthy people across ages. TCRdb itself ran the 5' RACE reads through MiXCR, one entry per CDR3 protein. The data show around 1,900,000 distinct CDR3 sequences, 30% to 40% seen once. Sequences were obtained from blood. The receptor set was obtained from a human donor in good health. The CDR3 runs from the conserved cysteine through the conserved F or W. The D gene is left open where the match is weak. Size is omitted from some rows. Given values are once, few, many or a class for expanded clones.

TRBJ1-4 | - | TRBV6-1 | - | TGTGCCAGCAGTGAAGCCGACTCCCCAGGGTATGAAAAACTGTTTTTT | CASSEADSPGYEKLFF
TRBJ2-1 | few | TRBV20-1 | - | TGCAGTGCTAGAGATAAGGCGAAGGTCTCCTACAATGAGCAGTTCTTC | CSARDKAKVSYNEQFF
TRBJ2-7 | - | TRBV20-1 | - | TGCAGTGCTAGCTCCGGGACTCGATCATACGAGCAGTACTTC | CSASSGTRSYEQYF
TRBJ2-3 | few | TRBV5-1 | TRBD1 | TGCGCCAGCAGCCCCGGGACAGCCTTGGGCAGCACAGATACGCAGTATTTT | CASSPGTALGSTDTQYF
TRBJ1-1 | - | TRBV6-5 | - | TGTGCCAGCAGTTACTCGGGATCCGGTGAACGGGCTTTCTTT | CASSYSGSGERAFF
TRBJ2-7 | few | TRBV4-3 | - | TGCGCCAGCAGCCAAGGGGTGGAGATAGGAGACAGGACCTACGAGCAGTACTTC | CASSQGVEIGDRTYEQYF
TRBJ1-4 | - | TRBV4-3 | - | TGCGCCAGCAGCCAGGGGGTTTGGGGTTTGAATGAAAAACTGTTTTTT | CASSQGVWGLNEKLFF
TRBJ2-2 | - | TRBV9 | - | TGTGCCAGCAGCGTAGAAAGCGGCCTCACCGGGGAGCTGTTTTTT | CASSVESGLTGELFF
TRBJ2-3 | once | TRBV2 | - | TGTGCCAGCACTGCGCTAGTCCCAGATACGCAGTATTTT | CASTALVPDTQYF
TRBJ2-1 | few | TRBV20-1 | - | TGCAGTGCTAGTACGGGACTGTCGAATGAGCAGTTCTTC | CSASTGLSNEQFF
TRBJ2-3 | - | TRBV12-3/TRBV12-4 | TRBD2 | TGTGCCAGCAGTTTAGGGACTAGCGGGGGGTACGGAGATACGCAGTATTTT | CASSLGTSGGYGDTQYF
TRBJ2-3 | - | TRBV4-3 | - | TGCGCCAGCAGCCAAGATCTTGGGTATATTCCTAGCACAGATACGCAGTATTTT | CASSQDLGYIPSTDTQYF
TRBJ2-5 | few | TRBV4-2 | - | TGTGCCAGCAGCCAAGGACTTGGGGGAGGTTGGTGGGAGCAGTACTTC | CASSQGLGGGWWEQYF
TRBJ1-1 | once | TRBV5-5 | - | TGTGCCAGCAGCTGGGGGAGGACTCTTACTGAAGCTTTCTTT | CASSWGRTLTEAFF
TRBJ2-7 | - | TRBV9 | - | TGTGCCAGCAGCGTAGAGCCGGGGGCCGTCTACGAGCAGTACTTC | CASSVEPGAVYEQYF
TRBJ2-5 | few | TRBV7-2 | TRBD2 | TGTGCCAGCAGCTGGGCAAGCGGGGGCGAGACCCAGTACTTC | CASSWASGGETQYF
TRBJ1-1 | - | TRBV25-1 | TRBD1 | TGTGCCAGCCAACAAACAGGGGGCGCTTTGAACACTGAAGCTTTCTTT | CASQQTGGALNTEAFF
TRBJ1-1 | - | TRBV2 | - | TGTGCCAGCCGCCTAGTCCGGACAGACGCTGAAGCTTTCTTT | CASRLVRTDAEAFF
TRBJ2-3 | few | TRBV7-2 | - | TGTGCCAGCAACCCCGGGTTTAGCACAGATACGCAGTATTTT | CASNPGFSTDTQYF
TRBJ1-2 | few | TRBV12-3/TRBV12-4 | - | TGTGCCAGCAGTTTAGGGACCGCGCGGAGGGGCTACACCTTC | CASSLGTARRGYTF
TRBJ2-7 | - | TRBV10-3 | TRBD1 | TGTGCCAGCGGACAGGGGTTATCCTACGAGCAGTACTTC | CASGQGLSYEQYF
TRBJ1-2 | - | TRBV5-1 | TRBD1 | TGCGCCAGCAGCCCAACGGGACAGTCGTCTAACTATGGCTACACCTTC | CASSPTGQSSNYGYTF
TRBJ2-6 | - | TRBV2 | - | TGTGCCAGCAACCCCGGGCCTAATGCCCCTGGGGCCAACGTCCTGACTTTC | CASNPGPNAPGANVLTF
TRBJ1-1 | - | TRBV2 | - | TGTGCCAGCAGGGCCGACAGATTAAACACTGAAGCTTTCTTT | CASRADRLNTEAFF
TRBJ1-5 | few | TRBV7-2 | - | TGTGCCAGCAGCTTACGAGGAATCAGCAATCAGCCCCAGCATTTT | CASSLRGISNQPQHF
TRBJ1-2 | - | TRBV7-6 | - | TGTGCCAGCAGCTTACAGGACAGCTATGGCTACACCTTC | CASSLQDSYGYTF
TRBJ2-7 | - | TRBV4-3 | - | TGCGCCAGCAGCCAGGGGCCCTCAGCCCCCTACGAGCAGTACTTC | CASSQGPSAPYEQYF
TRBJ2-3 | few | TRBV11-2 | - | TGTGCCAGCAGCGGAAGTTGGGCGGGCACAGATACGCAGTATTTT | CASSGSWAGTDTQYF
TRBJ2-7 | - | TRBV7-9 | - | TGTGCCAGCAGTCACTATCTGGGGGCACCCCTCTACGAGCAGTACTTC | CASSHYLGAPLYEQYF
TRBJ1-2 | few | TRBV20-1 | - | TGCAGTGCTAGCTTGGGACATTTGCCAACTGGCTACACCTTC | CSASLGHLPTGYTF
TRBJ2-5 | many | TRBV5-1 | TRBD1 | TGTGCCAGCAGCTTGGACAGGGTAGAGACCCAGTACTTC | CASSLDRVETQYF
TRBJ1-1 | - | TRBV7-2 | - | TGTGCCAGCAGCATAACCGGGGGGGTATCTTTCTTT | CASSITGGVSFF
TRBJ2-7 | few | TRBV7-3 | - | TGTGCCAGCAGCTTAATCCCCTCCCACGAGCAGTACTTC | CASSLIPSHEQYF
TRBJ2-1 | - | TRBV7-2 | TRBD2 | TGTGCCAGCAGCTCGCGAACGGGGGGGCCATGTGAGCAGTTCTTC | CASSSRTGGPCEQFF
TRBJ2-1 | - | TRBV19 | - | TGTGCCAGTAGTACCCTCGGGGGAAAGGTGTTCTTC | CASSTLGGKVFF
TRBJ1-1 | once | TRBV7-9 | - | TGTGCCAGCAGCCAAATTAACACTGAAGCTTTCTTT | CASSQINTEAFF
TRBJ2-1 | few | TRBV6-2/TRBV6-3 | - | TGTGCCAGCAGGTCTAGCGCTTTTGGCGAGCAGTTCTTC | CASRSSAFGEQFF